This T cell receptor (beta chain) was obtained from a study of shared clonotypes between healthy human individuals. Notes on this clone: Antigen: not known.

The sorted-subset replicate PCRs were given around 0.2 ug DNA, which is tens of thousands of T cell genomes. Sequencing used immunoSEQ multiplex PCR; TCRdb keeps in-frame clones, though not all of them. The sample carries under 650,000 clones, 90% to 96% recorded once. General study results and limits: Sampling used blood alone; tissue repertoires probably differ. Non-shared clonotypes showed lower generation probabilities than clonotypes common to all four donors.

The sample comprised naive CD4+ T cells sorted from blood. Subset of the sample: CD45RA+ positively selected. This sequence originates from a woman aged 25 to 39 in good health.

The CDR3 is CASSLAWGGLGYEQYF. CDR3 DNA: TGTGCCAGCAGCTTAGCGTGGGGGGGCCTCGGGTACGAGCAGTACTTC. The chain has TRBV7-4 and TRBJ2-7, with D perhaps matching TRBD2 (7 bases). The germline V gene has CDR1 SGHVT and CDR2 SQSDAQ. The CDR3 contains 16 residues. Trimming removed 0 bases from V and 4 bases from J, with 16 bases in between.